This TCR beta chain was sequenced for a study of neurological immune-mediated disorders. With 3 bases removed from V and 2 bases from J, the gap between germline ends came to 9 bases. CDR3 size: 14 residues. Germline-derived CDR1 and CDR2 are MDHEN and SYDVKM. This clonotype was detected many times. Its cognate antigen is unknown. Each TCR transcript was tagged with a 10-nucleotide random UMI during 5'RACE. Each CDR3 protein is one row after TCRdb ran MiXCR on the 5' RACE reads. The sample has some 27,000 distinct CDR3 sequences, approximately 6.6% seen once. Points from the study as a whole: There were no CDR3 amino acid sequences shared by expanded clones across subjects, a result suggesting private repertoires in all groups.

The chain employs TRBV28 and TRBJ2-3; no clear D gene. This TCR was sampled from a woman in her 50s in good health. The sample taken for sequencing was PBMCs. The DNA for the CDR3 is TGTGCCAGCAGTTTCAGCTTGATCACAGATACGCAGTATTTT. Translating gives CASSFSLITDTQYF.